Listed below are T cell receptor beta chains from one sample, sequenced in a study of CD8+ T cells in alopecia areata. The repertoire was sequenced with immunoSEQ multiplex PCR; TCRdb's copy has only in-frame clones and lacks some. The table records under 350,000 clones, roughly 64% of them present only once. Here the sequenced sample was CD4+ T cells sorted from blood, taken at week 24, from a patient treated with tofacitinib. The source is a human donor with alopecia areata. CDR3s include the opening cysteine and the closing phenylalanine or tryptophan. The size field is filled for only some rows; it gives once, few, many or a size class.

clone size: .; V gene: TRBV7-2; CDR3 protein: CASSLQRTSTDTQYF
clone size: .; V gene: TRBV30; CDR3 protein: CAWAPGTEVDEQYF
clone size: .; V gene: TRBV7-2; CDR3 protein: CASSRAGHDEKLFF
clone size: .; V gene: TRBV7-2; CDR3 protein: CASSRWGDQETQYF
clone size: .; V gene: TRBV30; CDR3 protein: CAWVRMVAGVNEQFF
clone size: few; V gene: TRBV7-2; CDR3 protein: CASSPQAGQETQYF
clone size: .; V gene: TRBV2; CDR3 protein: CASSSDSTDTQYF
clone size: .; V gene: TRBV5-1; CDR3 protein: CASRTSGGATYNEQFF
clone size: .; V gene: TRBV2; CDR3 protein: CASIATGGTFETQYF
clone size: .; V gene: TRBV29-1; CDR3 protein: CSVEVRGRRNTEAFF
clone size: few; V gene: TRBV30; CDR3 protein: CAWSVDWRGHYEQYF
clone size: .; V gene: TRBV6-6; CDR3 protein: CASRSNLETQYF
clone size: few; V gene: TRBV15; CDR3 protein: CATSRDAPGTQYQETQYF
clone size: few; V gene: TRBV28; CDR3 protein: CASSTARGRQFF
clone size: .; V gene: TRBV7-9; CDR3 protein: CASSPVSEQYF
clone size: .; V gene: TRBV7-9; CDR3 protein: CASSLVLGTEETQYF
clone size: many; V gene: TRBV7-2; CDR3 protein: CASSLEVGSPLHF
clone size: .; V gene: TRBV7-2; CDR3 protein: CASSVTGTGVADTQYF
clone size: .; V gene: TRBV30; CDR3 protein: CAWTPQPLYGYTF
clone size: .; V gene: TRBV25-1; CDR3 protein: CASSRETSLNAEAFF
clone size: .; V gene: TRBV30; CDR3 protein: CAQQTGGGWDEQFF
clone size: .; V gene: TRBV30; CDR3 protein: CAWNDNGSGYTF
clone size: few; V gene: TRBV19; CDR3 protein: CASSTSGHNEAFF
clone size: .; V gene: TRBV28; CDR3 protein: CASSFNPGRGTDTQYF
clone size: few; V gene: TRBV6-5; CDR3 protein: CASRPSTGYHYGYTF
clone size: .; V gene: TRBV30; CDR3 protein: CAWSGDRVGYEQYF
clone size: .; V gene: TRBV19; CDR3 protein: CASSPSTGGPRISEQYF
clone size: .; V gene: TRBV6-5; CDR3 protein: CASSRGRGANQPQHF
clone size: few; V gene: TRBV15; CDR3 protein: CATSRATYNEQFF
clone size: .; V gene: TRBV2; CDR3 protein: CASRRLWTVGEETQYF
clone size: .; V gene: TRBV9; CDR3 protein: CASSAQISGTLYNEQFF
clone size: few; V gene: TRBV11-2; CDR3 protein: CASSLGRHYEQYF
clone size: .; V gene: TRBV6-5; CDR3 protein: CASSYAGTSDGYTF
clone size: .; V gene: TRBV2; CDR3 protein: CASSLGRNEQFF
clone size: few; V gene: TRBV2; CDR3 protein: CASRGGGYPVETQYF
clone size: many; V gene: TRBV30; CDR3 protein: CAWSLGQNTDTQYF
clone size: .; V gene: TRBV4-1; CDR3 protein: CASSAYRDSPLHF
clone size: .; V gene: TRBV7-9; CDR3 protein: CASSLDTNTGELFF
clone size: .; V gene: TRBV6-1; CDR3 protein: CASSDKGTDTQYF
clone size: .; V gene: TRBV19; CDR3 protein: CASRDSPSGANVLTF
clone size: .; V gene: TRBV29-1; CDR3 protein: CSSLADTQYF
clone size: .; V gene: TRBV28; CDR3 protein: CASSLGGNYGYTF
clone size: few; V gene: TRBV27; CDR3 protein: CASSLGYHQPQHF
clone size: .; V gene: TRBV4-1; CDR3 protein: CASSQRDRINIQYF
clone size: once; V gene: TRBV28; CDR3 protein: CASSFLVGTQETQYF
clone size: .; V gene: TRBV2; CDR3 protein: CASRGLGTGGDEAFF
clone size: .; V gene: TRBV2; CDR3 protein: CASSDFRGDYGYTF
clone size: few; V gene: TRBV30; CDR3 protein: CAWSAQRGTQYF
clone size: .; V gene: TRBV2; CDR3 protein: CASSAGRLSYNEQFF
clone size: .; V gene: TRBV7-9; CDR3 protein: CASSLGTNSYEQYF
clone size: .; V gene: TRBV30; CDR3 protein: CAWTPGRFEAFF
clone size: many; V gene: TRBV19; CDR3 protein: CASRSGDTQYF
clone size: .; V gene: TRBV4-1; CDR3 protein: CASSQPGQGATDTQYF
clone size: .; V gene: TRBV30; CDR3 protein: CAWTSRPRTGYEQYF
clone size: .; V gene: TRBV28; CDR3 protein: CASSPPAPYEQYF
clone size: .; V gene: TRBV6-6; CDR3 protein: CASSRGWNEQFF
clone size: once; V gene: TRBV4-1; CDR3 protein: CASSQDEPGQGSQETQYF
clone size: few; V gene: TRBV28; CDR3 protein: CASSLVDSLVSGYTF
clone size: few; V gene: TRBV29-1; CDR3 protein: CSARLEVTYGYTF